The 4 T cell receptor beta chains below come from one sample, sequenced in a study of spatial heterogeneity in lung cancer. Regarding time point: sample taken at primary tumor resection. Study-wide findings and caveats: Counts of expanded alpha and beta TCRs within tumors tracked the tumor nonsynonymous mutation count.

Using its own MiXCR run on the 5' RACE reads, TCRdb lists one record per CDR3 protein. The sample holds fewer than 30,000 distinct CDR3 sequences; 7.1% are singletons and the top ten take approximately 25%. Their recognized antigens are unknown. The specimen was lung tumor tissue, collected at surgery. These receptors were taken from a male donor with early-stage non-small cell lung cancer.

Concerning this clonotype itself: This may be a read error: a much more frequent sequence differs by one nucleotide. Likely a read error: the CDR3 ends without its conserved phenylalanine or tryptophan. This chain connects TRBV6-1 to TRBJ1-1; TRBD1 is a possible D gene (5 bases). V lost 8 bases, J lost 2 bases, and 6 bases lay in between. The length of the CDR3 is 11 residues. The V gene's germline CDR1 is MNHNS and CDR2 SASEGT. For the CDR3, the DNA is TGTGCCAGCCAGGGAAACACTGAAGCTTTCTCT. Translation: CASQGNTEAFS.

This clonotype was seen many times. The chain carries TRBV2 and TRBJ2-7, with D perhaps TRBD1 or TRBD2 (5 bases each). The germline V and J ends were trimmed by 5 bases and 3 bases, with 14 bases remaining between them. From germline, CDR1 is SNHLY and CDR2 FYNNEI. This CDR3 is built from 14 residues. The CDR3 DNA reads TGTGCCAGCAGTAAGTTTCCAGGGAGCTACGAGCAGTACTTC. As protein: CASSKFPGSYEQYF.

Comment on this clonotype: A much larger clonotype is one base distant, so this may be a read error. This chain links TRBV4-1 with TRBJ1-2; 7 nucleotides align to TRBD1. Per germline, CDR1 MGHRA and CDR2 YSYEKL. This CDR3 comprises 13 residues. CDR3 residues: CANSQGQGDGYTF. In nucleotides, the CDR3 is TGCGCCAACAGCCAGGGGCAGGGGGATGGCTACACCTTC.

As for this clonotype: The junction departs from the called germline gene at one end, perhaps through a read error. The V call is TRBV12-3 or TRBV12-4, the J call TRBJ2-2; D tentatively reads TRBD1 or TRBD2 (6 bases each). CDR3 length equals 15 residues. The CDR3 DNA reads TGTGCCAGCAGATTGGGACTCCTGAACAAGGGGGTGCTGTTTTTT. Residues: CASRLGLLNKGVLFF.